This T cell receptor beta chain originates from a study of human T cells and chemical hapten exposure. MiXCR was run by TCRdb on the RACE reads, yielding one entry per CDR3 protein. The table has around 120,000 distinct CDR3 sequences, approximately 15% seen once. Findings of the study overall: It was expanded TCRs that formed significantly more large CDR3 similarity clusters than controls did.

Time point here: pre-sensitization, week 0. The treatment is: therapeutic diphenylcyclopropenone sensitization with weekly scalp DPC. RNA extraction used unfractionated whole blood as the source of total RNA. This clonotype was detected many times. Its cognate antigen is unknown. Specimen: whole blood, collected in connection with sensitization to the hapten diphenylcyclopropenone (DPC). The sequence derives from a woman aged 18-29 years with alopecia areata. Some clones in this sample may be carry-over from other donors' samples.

In nucleotides, the CDR3 is TGTGCCAGCAGTGAAAGGAACTCCCGAGAAGCTTTCTTT. Residues: CASSERNSREAFF. The chain has TRBV2 and TRBJ1-1; no reliable D call. The V end lost 2 bases, the J end lost 8 bases, and 12 bases lay between the germline ends. The V gene's germline CDR1 is SNHLY and CDR2 FYNNEI. The CDR3 extends over 13 amino acids.